The clone carrying this T cell receptor (beta chain) has just a few counts. The source of the sample is a study of T-cell memory formation after mild COVID-19. Across the whole study: Largely, TCR clusters stayed within a single donor.

TCRdb redid the calling of the 5' RACE reads with MiXCR, one entry per CDR3 protein. Among roughly 500,000 distinct CDR3 sequences listed, roughly 20% were seen once. Deletions cut 5 bases from V and 4 bases from J, with 11 bases between. There are 14 residues in the CDR3. Germline CDR1 and CDR2: LNHDA and SQIVND (reference sequence). The sample consisted of PBMCs or a T cell subset sorted from them (not recorded which). The TCR originated in an adult woman who had mild COVID-19 (a few samples of this study predate the infection). Cell type and time point are not known. The chain uses TRBV19 and TRBJ2-2; D is ambiguous. DNA for the CDR3: TGTGCCAGTAGTTTGGGGTCTCGCACCGGGGAGCTGTTTTTT. Encoded protein: CASSLGSRTGELFF.